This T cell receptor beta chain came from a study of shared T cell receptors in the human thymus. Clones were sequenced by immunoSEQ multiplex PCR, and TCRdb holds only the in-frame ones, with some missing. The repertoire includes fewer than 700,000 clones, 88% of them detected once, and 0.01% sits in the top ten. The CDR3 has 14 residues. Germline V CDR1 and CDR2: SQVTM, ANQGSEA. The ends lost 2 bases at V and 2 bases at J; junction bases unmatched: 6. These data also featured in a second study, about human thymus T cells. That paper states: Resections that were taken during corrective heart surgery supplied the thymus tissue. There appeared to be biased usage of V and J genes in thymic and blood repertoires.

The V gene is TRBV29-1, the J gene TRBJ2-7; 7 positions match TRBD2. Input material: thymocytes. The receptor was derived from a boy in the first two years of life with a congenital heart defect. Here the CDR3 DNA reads TGCAGCGTTGAATCAGGGAGGGAACCCTACGAGCAGTACTTC. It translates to CSVESGREPYEQYF.